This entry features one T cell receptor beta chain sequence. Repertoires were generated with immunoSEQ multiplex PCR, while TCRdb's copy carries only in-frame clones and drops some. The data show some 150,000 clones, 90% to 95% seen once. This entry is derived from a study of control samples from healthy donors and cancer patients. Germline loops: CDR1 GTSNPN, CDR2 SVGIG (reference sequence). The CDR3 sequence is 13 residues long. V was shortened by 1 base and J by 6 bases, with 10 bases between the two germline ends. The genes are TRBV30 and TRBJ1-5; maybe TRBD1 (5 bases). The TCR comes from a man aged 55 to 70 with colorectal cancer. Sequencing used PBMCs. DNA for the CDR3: TGTGCCTGGAGTGAAAATGGGGGTCAGCCCCAGCATTTT. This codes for CAWSENGGQPQHF.